This T cell receptor (beta chain) stems from a study of CD8 T cells in Susac syndrome. The authors sequenced TCR beta from blood CD8+ and CD4+ T cells. Random hexamers served to reverse transcribe about 0.45 to 1 ug RNA. Multiplex PCR with immunoSEQ amplified the TCR beta CDR3 across 54 Vbeta and 13 Jbeta. TCRdb recomputed calls from the immunoSEQ multiplex PCR reads with MiXCR, one row per CDR3 protein. The profile shows about 250,000 distinct CDR3 sequences, about 93% of them singletons. This CDR3 contains 14 residues. The V gene's germline CDR1 is LNHNV and CDR2 YYDKDF (reference sequence). V gave up 1 base and J gave up 2 bases, with 8 bases separating them.

This chain connects TRBV15 to TRBJ1-2, with unresolved D. Sequences were obtained from CD4+ T cells from PBMCs. The clonotype originates from a human donor with multiple sclerosis. CDR3 in amino acids: CATSRARGNYGYTF. The CDR3 region has the DNA TGTGCCACCAGCAGAGCTCGGGGAAACTATGGCTACACCTTC.